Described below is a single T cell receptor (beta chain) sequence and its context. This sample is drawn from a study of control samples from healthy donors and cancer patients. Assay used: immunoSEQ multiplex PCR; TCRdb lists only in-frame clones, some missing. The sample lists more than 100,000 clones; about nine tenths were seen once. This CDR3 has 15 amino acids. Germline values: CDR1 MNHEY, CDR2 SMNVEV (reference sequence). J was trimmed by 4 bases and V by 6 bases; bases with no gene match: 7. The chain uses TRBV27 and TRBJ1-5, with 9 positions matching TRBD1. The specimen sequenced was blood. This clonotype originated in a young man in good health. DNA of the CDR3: TGTGCCAGCAGCTATACAGGGGGCGGTAATCAGCCCCAGCATTTT. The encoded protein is CASSYTGGGNQPQHF.